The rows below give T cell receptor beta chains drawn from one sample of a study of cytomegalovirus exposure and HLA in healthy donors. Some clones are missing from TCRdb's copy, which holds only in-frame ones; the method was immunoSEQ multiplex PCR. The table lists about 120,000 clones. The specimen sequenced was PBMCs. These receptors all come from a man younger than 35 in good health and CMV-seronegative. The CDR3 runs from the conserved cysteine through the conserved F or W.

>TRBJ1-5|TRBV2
CASSSPARGNQPQHF
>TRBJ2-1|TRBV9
CASSVASGGDTYNEQFF
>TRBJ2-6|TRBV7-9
CASSQVGSGANVLTF
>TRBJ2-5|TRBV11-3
CASSPRQGVKTQYF
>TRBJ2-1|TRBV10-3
CAISEYGKRGDYNEQFF
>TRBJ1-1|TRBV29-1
CSSSVGDAEAFF
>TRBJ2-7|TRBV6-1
CASSERLAVFSYEQYF
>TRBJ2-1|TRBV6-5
CASSQDILSYNEQFF
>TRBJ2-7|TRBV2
CASRTGGSLEQYF
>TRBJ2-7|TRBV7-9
CASSSTSASYEQYF
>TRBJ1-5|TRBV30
CAWSVGTGGQPQHF
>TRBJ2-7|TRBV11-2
CASSLIDSYEQYF
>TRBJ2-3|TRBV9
CASSVATSGTDTQYF
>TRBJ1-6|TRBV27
CASSPSSYNSPLHF
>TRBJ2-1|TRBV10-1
CASSERRAGGPREQFF
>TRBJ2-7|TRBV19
CAPEERKSYEQYF
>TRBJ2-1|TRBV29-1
CSVAPGQGRNNEQFF
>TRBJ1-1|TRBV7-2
CASSLVLNTEAFF
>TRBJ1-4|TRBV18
CASSPDQGTNEKLFF
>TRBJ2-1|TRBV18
CASSPGQGGSNEQFF
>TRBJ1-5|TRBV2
CASATDGGSGQPQHF
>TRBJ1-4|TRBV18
CASSLPSDRINEKLFF
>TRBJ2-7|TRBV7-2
CASSSPEGYEQYF
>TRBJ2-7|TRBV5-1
CASSFRTSGSAQYF
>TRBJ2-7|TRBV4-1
CASSQDGRSTYEQYF
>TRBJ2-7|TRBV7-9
CASSLTGVEQYF
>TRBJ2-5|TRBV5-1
CASSVTPSGVSQETQYF
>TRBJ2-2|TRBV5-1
CASSSAGTDTGELFF
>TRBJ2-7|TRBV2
CASSKDITGTTYEQYF
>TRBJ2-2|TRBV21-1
CASSRQSNTGELFF
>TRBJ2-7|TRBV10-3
CAISDYSYEQYF
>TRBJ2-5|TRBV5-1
CASSFGTEETQYF
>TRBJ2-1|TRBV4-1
CASSRRGAASGGDNEQFF
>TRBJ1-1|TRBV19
CASRTRQAGNTEAFF
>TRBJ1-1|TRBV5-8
CASSLGWAVNTEAFF
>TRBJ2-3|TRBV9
CASSAPYGRETDTQYF
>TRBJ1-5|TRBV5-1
CASAETGINQPQHF
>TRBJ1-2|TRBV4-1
CASSPRRDTSNYGYTF